This is a list of T cell receptor beta chains from one sample in a study of identical twins. A single record per CDR3 protein comes from TCRdb applying MiXCR to the 5' RACE reads. This table has about 470,000 distinct CDR3 sequences, 24% appearing once. These data were also filed under a second study, of T cells expressing NK-cell markers.

Sequenced input: CD4+ T cells sorted from blood. The source of these receptors is a woman younger than 35 in good health. Both conserved end residues are part of each CDR3. A D gene is named only where the DNA matches it firmly. Not every row has a clone size; where given, it reads once, few, many or a size class.

CDR3 DNA	CDR3 protein	V gene	J gene	D gene	clone size
TGTGCCAGCAGTTTCTCGGGACAGCCCTACAATGAGCAGTTCTTC	CASSFSGQPYNEQFF	TRBV6-5	TRBJ2-1	TRBD1	few
TGTGCCAGCAGCTTTCTAGGGGGGGCAGCAGATACGCAGTATTTT	CASSFLGGAADTQYF	TRBV7-2	TRBJ2-3	NA	NA
TGTGCCAGCAGCTTAGTCGGGGGCGCTCCCTACGAGCAGTACTTC	CASSLVGGAPYEQYF	TRBV7-2	TRBJ2-7	NA	NA
TGTGCCAGCAAGAATAGCGGAGAGCAGTTCTTC	CASKNSGEQFF	TRBV6-5	TRBJ2-1	NA	NA
TGTGCCAGTAGTATCGGGATGATCACAGATACGCAGTATTTT	CASSIGMITDTQYF	TRBV19	TRBJ2-3	NA	NA
TGTGCCAGCGGCCCGGGGGGAGGGGAGCTGTTTTTT	CASGPGGGELFF	TRBV12-3/TRBV12-4	TRBJ2-2	TRBD2	few
TGTGCCATCAGTGCTCTAGCGGGGTACAATGAGCAGTTCTTC	CAISALAGYNEQFF	TRBV10-3	TRBJ2-1	TRBD2	NA
TGTGCCAGCTCACCAGCGGGAGCTGAGCAGTTCTTC	CASSPAGAEQFF	TRBV18	TRBJ2-1	TRBD2	NA
TGTGCCATCAGCTACGGCACGACCTACGAGCAGTACTTC	CAISYGTTYEQYF	TRBV10-3	TRBJ2-7	NA	many
TGTGCCAGCAGCTTAGCGTCAATAACTGAGCAGTTCTTC	CASSLASITEQFF	TRBV7-9	TRBJ2-1	NA	many
TGTGCCAGCAGCCAAGCAGTCGTTGGGGGACTTCAGACCCAGTACTTC	CASSQAVVGGLQTQYF	TRBV3-1	TRBJ2-5	NA	NA
TGTGCCATCCGACGGGGGGGGGCCGGGGAGCTGTTTTTT	CAIRRGGAGELFF	TRBV12-3/TRBV12-4	TRBJ2-2	TRBD2	few
TGCGCCAGCAGCTTGGATGCTCAAGGCTACACCTTC	CASSLDAQGYTF	TRBV5-1	TRBJ1-2	NA	few
TGTGCCAGCAGTGAAGCGCAGGGGCTTTCACCCCTCCACTTT	CASSEAQGLSPLHF	TRBV2	TRBJ1-6	NA	NA
TGTGCCAGCAGAGACGGGGGCTCTCAGGGCTACACCTTC	CASRDGGSQGYTF	TRBV12-3/TRBV12-4	TRBJ1-2	NA	few
TGCAGTGCTAGAGAAGCGGGAGTGACACGGAATGAGCAGTTCTTC	CSAREAGVTRNEQFF	TRBV20-1	TRBJ2-1	TRBD2	NA
TGCGCCAGCAGTTGGGACCCCGCCGGGCTTGAGCAGTTCTTC	CASSWDPAGLEQFF	TRBV10-2	TRBJ2-1	NA	few
TGCAGTGCTCAGCTAGCGGGCACAGATACGCAGTATTTT	CSAQLAGTDTQYF	TRBV20-1	TRBJ2-3	TRBD2	few
TGTGCCAGCAGTGCCTCAGCGGACATCTATGGCTACACCTTC	CASSASADIYGYTF	TRBV6-4	TRBJ1-2	NA	NA
TGCAGCGTTGAAGATCCCTCTTTACAGGGCCTATATACGCAGTATTTT	CSVEDPSLQGLYTQYF	TRBV29-1	TRBJ2-3	NA	NA
TGTGCCAGCAGCCAAACCGGGGCCGTCTACGAGCAGTACTTC	CASSQTGAVYEQYF	TRBV12-3/TRBV12-4	TRBJ2-7	NA	few
TGCGCCAGCCGGGACAGTAGCAATCAGCCCCAGCATTTT	CASRDSSNQPQHF	TRBV5-1	TRBJ1-5	TRBD1	NA
TGTGCCTGGAGCCAGGGGAGTTGGACTGAAGCTTTCTTT	CAWSQGSWTEAFF	TRBV30	TRBJ1-1	NA	NA
TGCGCCAGCAGCTCTAGGCCCCCGGACTACAATGAGCAGTTCTTC	CASSSRPPDYNEQFF	TRBV5-1	TRBJ2-1	NA	NA
TGTGCCAGCAGCGACCGGTTGAGCACAGATACGCAGTATTTT	CASSDRLSTDTQYF	TRBV7-3	TRBJ2-3	NA	many
TGTGCCAGCAGCTCGAGACAGGGGAACACCGGGGAGCTGTTTTTT	CASSSRQGNTGELFF	TRBV7-9	TRBJ2-2	TRBD1	few
TGCAGTGCCCGGACAGGGTATGGCTACACCTTC	CSARTGYGYTF	TRBV20-1	TRBJ1-2	TRBD1	NA
TGTGCCAGCAGCCAAGGGTTTAACTATGGCTACACCTTC	CASSQGFNYGYTF	TRBV4-2	TRBJ1-2	NA	NA
TGCGCCAGCAGTTCCACCGGGATGCCCCGCTACGAGCAGTACTTC	CASSSTGMPRYEQYF	TRBV5-1	TRBJ2-7	NA	NA
TGTGCCAGCAGTAGGGACATTTCTGGAAACACCATATATTTT	CASSRDISGNTIYF	TRBV6-1	TRBJ1-3	NA	NA
TGTGCCAGCAGGCTTGGGGGTTCACCCCTCCACTTT	CASRLGGSPLHF	TRBV12-3/TRBV12-4	TRBJ1-6	NA	many
TGTGCCAGCAGTCCGGACAGAGGGACGCAGTATTTT	CASSPDRGTQYF	TRBV5-5	TRBJ2-3	NA	few
TGTGCCAGGCTCAGGGTTAAAGAGACCCAGTACTTC	CARLRVKETQYF	TRBV6-2/TRBV6-3	TRBJ2-5	NA	many
TGCAGTGCGCGGGACAAATCGGGCTATGGCTACACCTTC	CSARDKSGYGYTF	TRBV20-1	TRBJ1-2	NA	NA
TGTGCCAGCAGCCGAAGTAACAGTGGCTACACCTTC	CASSRSNSGYTF	TRBV11-3	TRBJ1-2	NA	NA
TGTGCCAGCGCTGGCGGGGGGCAGTTCTATGGCTACACCTTC	CASAGGGQFYGYTF	TRBV2	TRBJ1-2	NA	NA
TGTGCCAGCAGTAGGTCCCTAAACACTGAAGCTTTCTTT	CASSRSLNTEAFF	TRBV2	TRBJ1-1	NA	many
TGCAGCGTTTTCTCGGGGGCAGATACGCAGTATTTT	CSVFSGADTQYF	TRBV29-1	TRBJ2-3	NA	NA
TGTGCCAGCAGCCAAGTTATGGCAGGGGCGCTGGTAAGTGGGAACACTGAAGCTTTCTTT	CASSQVMAGALVSGNTEAFF	TRBV3-1	TRBJ1-1	NA	NA
TGTGCCGCAGGGGGCGGCTACACCTTC	CAAGGGYTF	TRBV6-6	TRBJ1-2	TRBD1	NA
TGCAGTGCCATAAAGGGTTCTAGCAGTTCCTACAATGAGCAGTTCTTC	CSAIKGSSSSYNEQFF	TRBV20-1	TRBJ2-1	NA	NA
TGCAGTGCTGGGCCGGCTGGAAACACCATATATTTT	CSAGPAGNTIYF	TRBV20-1	TRBJ1-3	NA	NA
TGTGCCAGCAGCTCTCCATACTACAGGGGCCACTACACCGGGGAGCTGTTTTTT	CASSSPYYRGHYTGELFF	TRBV12-3/TRBV12-4	TRBJ2-2	TRBD1	NA
TGCAGTGCCCACCCGGCCGTGGAGACCCAGTACTTC	CSAHPAVETQYF	TRBV20-1	TRBJ2-5	NA	few
TGTGCCAGCAGCGCGTCTAGCGGGCTTTACAATGAGCAGTTCTTC	CASSASSGLYNEQFF	TRBV7-3	TRBJ2-1	TRBD2	many
TGCAGTGCGGAGCGGACAGGGAAGGGGTATGGCTACACCTTC	CSAERTGKGYGYTF	TRBV20-1	TRBJ1-2	TRBD1	NA
TGCAGCGTTGGCCTGACAGGGTTCACTGAAGCTTTCTTT	CSVGLTGFTEAFF	TRBV29-1	TRBJ1-1	TRBD1	many
TGTGCCAGCAGCCACAGGAACTATGGCTACACCTTC	CASSHRNYGYTF	TRBV3-1	TRBJ1-2	NA	NA
TGCGCCAGCAGCTTGTCCGGGACGGTTCAAGAGACCCAGTACTTC	CASSLSGTVQETQYF	TRBV5-1	TRBJ2-5	NA	few
TGTGCCAGCAGCTTCCCTGGGACGAGCGGCACAGATACGCAGTATTTT	CASSFPGTSGTDTQYF	TRBV7-9	TRBJ2-3	NA	NA